The present T cell receptor beta chain was sequenced within a study of tumor-infiltrating lymphocytes in primary liver carcinoma. Germline V lookup: CDR1 SGHAT, CDR2 FQNNGV. CDR3 length: 16 residues. A primer in the constant region served to generate TCR beta cDNA from 450 to 600 ng of total RNA. Library construction for TCR beta comprised three nested multiplex PCR rounds performed with slightly modified ARM-PCR. The two initial PCR rounds, roughly 9 cycles each, used TRBV1-TRBV30 forward and C-beta reverse primers. One entry per CDR3 protein, called by TCRdb with MiXCR from the multiplex PCR reads. The repertoire includes roughly 120,000 distinct CDR3 sequences, 64% of them detected once, and around 8.4% sits in the top ten. Note on this clonotype: At one end the junction does not follow the germline gene, possibly because of a read error.

Bulk tissue was left unsorted, and RNA and DNA were co-extracted from approximately 20-30 mg of it. This chain connects TRBV11-2 to TRBJ2-3, with 7 bases fitting TRBD1. The sequenced sample consisted of liver tumor tissue from sampling region 3. The subset here: tumor region T3, left-lateral pole. The source is a woman aged 60-75 years with primary liver carcinoma and hepatitis B virus infection. The CDR3 region is CASSPTRLQGTDTLYF. CDR3 nucleotide sequence: TGTGCCAGCAGCCCAACCCGGTTACAGGGGACAGATACGCTGTATTTT.